Listed here are 29 T cell receptor beta chains from one sample, sequenced in a study of graft-versus-host responses after intestinal transplantation. Profiling relied on immunoSEQ multiplex PCR, and the TCRdb table lists in-frame clones only, not all of them. Here the sample spans tens of thousands of clones, approximately 96% being singletons. No antigen is known for these receptors. The input for sequencing was unstimulated CD8+ T cells sorted from spleen or lymph node cells, taken before intestinal transplant. Source of these receptors: a human donor who received an intestinal transplant.

The V call is TRBV21-1, the J call TRBJ1-3. TRBV21-1 is given as a pseudogene. The CDR3 totals 16 residues. DNA of the CDR3: TGTGCCAGCAGCAAAGGGAGTAGACTCTCTGGAAACACCATATATTTT. As protein: CASSKGSRLSGNTIYF.

There are a few counts of this clone. This chain connects TRBV10-3 to TRBJ2-3; D might be TRBD2 (5 bases). Germline CDR1 and CDR2: ENHRY and SYGVKD. Between the trimmed V and J ends, which lost 8 bases and 4 bases, there was a span of 19 bases. CDR3 length: 15 amino acids. The CDR3 DNA reads TGTGCCATCGGAATGGCGGAGGTGGTTCCAGATACGCAGTATTTT. This codes for CAIGMAEVVPDTQYF.

The J gene is TRBJ2-7, the V gene TRBV13; 12 bases match TRBD2. This CDR3 is 16 amino acids long. V shed 0 bases, J shed 2 bases, and the junction held 2 bases outside the gene matches. Germline V lookup: CDR1 PRHDT, CDR2 FYEKMQ (reference sequence). This chain's CDR3 is CASSLGPSGRAYEQYF. The DNA of the CDR3 is TGTGCCAGCAGCTTAGGCCCTAGCGGGAGGGCCTACGAGCAGTACTTC.

This rearrangement joins TRBV2 to TRBJ1-1, with no clear D. CDR3 length equals 11 residues. The ends were cut back, 0 bases at V and 11 bases at J, with 7 bases in the middle. The germline V gene encodes CDR1 SNHLY and CDR2 FYNNEI. The CDR3 bases are TGTGCCAGCAGTGAAGCGCGGCAGGCTTTCTTT. It is translated as CASSEARQAFF.

The chain carries TRBV4-2 and TRBJ2-7, with D hard to call. Per germline, CDR1 LGHNA and CDR2 YNFKEQ. V was cut by 4 bases and J by 3 bases, with 4 bases left in between. The length of the CDR3 is 11 residues. CDR3 region: CASSLYYEQYF. CDR3 coding DNA: TGTGCCAGCAGCCTCTACTACGAGCAGTACTTC.

The chain is built from TRBV27 and TRBJ2-7; weak D call: TRBD2 (6 bases). Germline CDR1 MNHEY, CDR2 SMNVEV (reference sequence). The CDR3 runs 14 residues. Trimming took off 3 bases at V and 3 bases at J, with 12 bases between the two ends. CDR3 bases: TGTGCCAGCAGTTTCGTGGGAGGAGGCTACGAGCAGTACTTC. Translating it yields CASSFVGGGYEQYF.

The V call is TRBV11-2, the J call TRBJ2-7; possible D gene TRBD2, 6 bases. This CDR3 region has 14 residues. CDR1 is SGHAT and CDR2 is FQNNGV in the germline V gene. V was shortened by 1 base and J by 2 bases, with 9 bases between the two germline ends. The CDR3, as DNA: TGTGCCAGCAGCTTAGCGGCTAGCGCCTACGAGCAGTACTTC. As protein: CASSLAASAYEQYF.

The rearrangement links TRBV7-9 to TRBJ2-7, with no clear D. The CDR3 loop spans 14 amino acids. Deletions cut 0 bases from V and 0 bases from J, with 6 bases between. CDR1 and CDR2 (germline): SEHNR, FQNEAQ (reference sequence). Here the CDR3 DNA reads TGTGCCAGCAGCTTAGCTGGAAGCTCCTACGAGCAGTACTTC. Protein product: CASSLAGSSYEQYF.

The rearrangement links TRBV6-1 to TRBJ2-7, with TRBD2 matching 9 bases. Trimming cost V 2 bases and J 12 bases; bases outside gene matches: 17. This CDR3 is 16 amino acids long. CDR1 and CDR2 from the germline V gene are MNHNS and SASEGT. CDR3 nucleotide sequence: TGTGCCAGCAGTGAAAGCCAGCGGGAGGTTGGATTCGGGTTGTACTTC. Translation gives CASSESQREVGFGLYF.

J is TRBJ2-1 and V is TRBV10-1; TRBD1 might be the D (6 bases). The CDR3 has 14 amino acids. Germline CDR1 and CDR2: WNHNN and SYGVQD (reference sequence). Trimming removed 5 bases at V and 4 bases at J, with 12 bases between. DNA of the CDR3: TGCGCCAGCAGTCGGGACACCCTATACAATGAGCAGTTCTTC. As protein: CASSRDTLYNEQFF.

V is TRBV5-1 and J is TRBJ2-7; D gene uncertain. Germline V gene data show CDR1 as SGHRS and CDR2 as YFSETQ. The CDR3 sequence is 13 residues long. V shed 5 bases and J shed 2 bases, with 11 bases lying between them. This chain's CDR3 is CASSLDPTYEQYF. In DNA form, the CDR3 reads TGCGCCAGCAGTCTCGACCCCACCTACGAGCAGTACTTC. Drawing the rest from reference TRBV5-1 and TRBJ2-7, the complete variable domain is KAGVTQTPRYLIKTRGQQVTLSCSPISGHRSVSWYQQTPGQGLQFLFEYFSETQRNKGNFPGRFSGRQFSNSRSEMNVSTLELGDSALYLCASSLDPTYEQYFGPGTRLTVT.

The chain joins TRBV6-5 to TRBJ2-1; no clear D. Germline lookup yields CDR1 MNHEY and CDR2 SVGAGI. The CDR3 consists of 15 residues. Trimming shortened V by 0 bases and J by 6 bases, and 12 bases separated the two germline ends. This CDR3 reads CASSYSPPSGNEQFF. CDR3 in DNA: TGTGCCAGCAGTTACTCCCCTCCTTCTGGCAATGAGCAGTTCTTC.

The chain recombines TRBV29-1 with TRBJ2-2, with D perhaps TRBD1 or TRBD2 (5 bases each). The germline gives CDR1 SQVTM, CDR2 ANQGSEA. The CDR3 sequence is 12 residues long. The V and J ends lost 3 bases and 5 bases respectively, with 7 bases between them. The CDR3: CSVDWGTGELFF. CDR3 bases: TGCAGCGTTGATTGGGGGACCGGGGAGCTGTTTTTT.

The count of this clone is one. The chain recombines TRBV14 with TRBJ1-4, with a possible D match to TRBD1 (6 bases). V was cut by 3 bases and J by 3 bases, with 11 bases left in between. The CDR3 consists of 15 residues. The V gene's germline CDR1 is SGHDN and CDR2 FVKESK. Written as DNA, the CDR3 is TGTGCCAGCAGCCATCGAGGGGGTCCTAATGAAAAACTGTTTTTT. Protein sequence: CASSHRGGPNEKLFF.

The rearrangement links TRBV27 to TRBJ2-1; no clear D. The CDR3 is 11 amino acids. CDR1 is MNHEY, CDR2 SMNVEV, per germline (reference sequence). V shed 1 base and J shed 8 bases, with 3 bases lying between them. The chain's CDR3 is CASSLFDEQFF. For the CDR3, the DNA is TGTGCCAGCAGTTTATTCGATGAGCAGTTCTTC.

The chain links TRBV2 to TRBJ2-3; 9 bases fit TRBD2. V lost 6 bases and J lost 0; bases outside the gene matches: 7. Germline V gene data show CDR1 as SNHLY and CDR2 as FYNNEI. This CDR3 comprises 16 residues. CDR3 DNA sequence: TGTGCCAGCAGCGTGGGGCTAGCGGGAAGCACAGATACGCAGTATTTT. It is translated as CASSVGLAGSTDTQYF.

The chain recombines TRBV2 with TRBJ2-1; weak D call: TRBD2 (6 bases). V lost 3 bases and J 3 bases, leaving 9 bases between the germline ends. CDR3 size: 14 residues. The germline V gene has CDR1 SNHLY and CDR2 FYNNEI. CDR3 loop: CASSDSGDYNEQFF. CDR3 nucleotide sequence: TGTGCCAGCAGTGACTCGGGAGACTACAATGAGCAGTTCTTC.

In DNA, the CDR3 is TGTGCCAGCAGTTTAGGGACAAACCCTTCACCCCTCCACTTT. It is translated as CASSLGTNPSPLHF. The chain combines TRBV27 with TRBJ1-6; the D gene is possibly TRBD1 (6 bases). This CDR3 is built from 14 residues. Germline CDR1 reads MNHEY; CDR2 reads SMNVEV (reference sequence). V lost 2 bases, J lost 9 bases, and 11 bases lay in between.

Comment on this clone: One junction end disagrees with the germline gene, perhaps due to a read error. The sample contains more than one DNA sequence encoding this CDR3. The chain couples TRBV4-1 to TRBJ2-5, with 8 bases lining up with TRBD1. Germline V gives CDR1 MGHRA, CDR2 YSYEKL. The CDR3 spans 15 residues. This CDR3 reads CASSHLGQGEETQYF. The CDR3 DNA sequence: TGCGCCAGCAGCCACTTAGGACAGGGCGAAGAGACACAGTACTTC.

J is TRBJ2-1 and V is TRBV4-1; D is uncertain. Trimming removed 1 base from V and 8 bases from J, with 12 bases in between. Germline V lookup: CDR1 MGHRA, CDR2 YSYEKL. The CDR3 runs 14 residues. CDR3 region: CASSQVVFVDEQFF. The CDR3 DNA reads TGCGCCAGCAGCCAAGTCGTGTTCGTGGATGAGCAGTTCTTC.

J is TRBJ2-1 and V is TRBV28; 9 positions agree with TRBD2. The V gene end was trimmed by 5 bases and the J gene end by 8 bases; junction bases not matched to a gene: 7. Germline V gives CDR1 MDHEN, CDR2 SYDVKM. This CDR3 is 14 amino acids long. The CDR3 sequence: CASSGTSTSHEQFF. The CDR3 nucleotides are TGTGCCAGCAGTGGGACTAGCACTTCCCATGAGCAGTTCTTC.

The chain joins TRBV15 to TRBJ2-1, with D perhaps TRBD2 (6 bases). The germline V and J ends were trimmed by 1 base and 8 bases, with 6 bases remaining between them. The CDR3 consists of 12 residues. Germline CDR1 LNHNV, CDR2 YYDKDF (reference sequence). The CDR3 sequence is CATSRGRDEQFF. The CDR3 nucleotides are TGTGCCACCAGCAGAGGGAGGGATGAGCAGTTCTTC.

Notes on this clone: The same CDR3 also results from other DNA sequences found in this sample. The chain combines TRBV7-6 with TRBJ2-7; the match to TRBD2 covers 7 bases. The germline CDR1 and CDR2 sequences are SGHVS and FNYEAQ. Germline trimming cut 2 bases from V and 5 bases from J; bases unmatched to any gene: 12. There are 16 residues in the CDR3. The CDR3 is CASSLRGAGVFHEQYF. The DNA of the CDR3 is TGTGCCAGCAGCTTAAGAGGGGCGGGGGTCTTCCACGAGCAGTACTTC.

The gene calls are TRBV6-6 and TRBJ1-2; the D is unclear. The CDR3 has 15 amino acids. Germline CDR1 is MNHNY and CDR2 is SVGAGI (reference sequence). Trimming pared 2 bases from V and 3 bases from J, leaving 13 bases between. The CDR3 nucleotides are TGTGCCAGCAGTTACCCGGACCCCTGGGACTATGGCTACACCTTC. Encoded protein: CASSYPDPWDYGYTF.

The CDR3 coding sequence is TGTGCCAGCAGTTTATCGGACGGAAATGAAGCTTTCTTT. Amino acids: CASSLSDGNEAFF. The V gene is TRBV27, the J gene TRBJ1-1; D unclear. Germline-derived CDR1 and CDR2 are MNHEY and SMNVEV (reference sequence). The CDR3 length is 13 residues. Trimming stripped 0 bases from V and 7 bases from J, with 9 bases between.

The V gene is TRBV11-2, the J gene TRBJ1-6; tentative D call: TRBD1 (6 bases). Trimming took 1 base from V and 9 from J, leaving 19 bases between them. CDR1 is SGHAT, CDR2 FQNNGV, per germline. There are 17 residues in the CDR3. The CDR3 DNA follows: TGTGCCAGCAGCTTAGGACCCCACAGGGATTTCAGTTCACCCCTCCACTTT. This encodes CASSLGPHRDFSSPLHF.

The V call is TRBV27, the J call TRBJ2-2, with 9 bases fitting TRBD2. The germline V gene encodes CDR1 MNHEY and CDR2 SMNVEV (reference sequence). Losses at the gene ends were 2 bases for V and 1 base for J; bases not matched to a gene: 2. This CDR3 contains 16 residues. The CDR3 DNA follows: TGTGCCAGCAGTTTAGAGACTAGCGGGAACACCGGGGAGCTGTTTTTT. It specifies CASSLETSGNTGELFF.

This sequence joins TRBV2 and TRBJ2-3; possibly TRBD1 for D (6 bases). Germline V lookup: CDR1 SNHLY, CDR2 FYNNEI. Trimming removed 5 bases from V and 2 bases from J, with 14 bases in between. This CDR3 region has 15 residues. CDR3: CASSYRDTYTDTQYF. The CDR3, as DNA: TGTGCCAGCAGTTACCGGGACACATACACAGATACGCAGTATTTT.

This clone occurred once. The gene calls are TRBV2 and TRBJ2-1; 11 nucleotides agree with TRBD2. After removal of 3 bases from V and 4 bases from J, the junction contained 5 bases not matched to a gene. CDR1 SNHLY and CDR2 FYNNEI come from the germline V gene. CDR3 length: 16 amino acids. The CDR3 loop reads CASSDKGLAEYNEQFF. The CDR3, as DNA: TGTGCCAGCAGTGATAAGGGACTAGCGGAGTACAATGAGCAGTTCTTC.